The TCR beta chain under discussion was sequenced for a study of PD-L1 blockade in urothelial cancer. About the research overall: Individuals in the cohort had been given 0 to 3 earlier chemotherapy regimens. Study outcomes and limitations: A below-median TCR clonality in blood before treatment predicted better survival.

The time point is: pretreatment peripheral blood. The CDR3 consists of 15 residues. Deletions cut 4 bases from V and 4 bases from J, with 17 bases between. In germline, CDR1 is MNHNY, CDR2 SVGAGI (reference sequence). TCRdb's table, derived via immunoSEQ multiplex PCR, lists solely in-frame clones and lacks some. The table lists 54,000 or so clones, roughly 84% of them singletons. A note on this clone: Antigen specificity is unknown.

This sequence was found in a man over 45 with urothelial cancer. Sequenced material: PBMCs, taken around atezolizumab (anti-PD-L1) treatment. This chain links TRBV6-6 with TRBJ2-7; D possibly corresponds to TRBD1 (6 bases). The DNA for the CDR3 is TGTGCCAGCAGTTTCCGACAGGCAACAAGATACGAGCAGTACTTC. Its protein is CASSFRQATRYEQYF.